Following are 24 T cell receptor beta chains from one sample sequenced in a study of blood T cells in healthy people across ages. Primed by a sample-barcoded 5' primer and a J-beta primer mix, a second PCR proceeded for roughly 6 to 12 cycles. TCRdb analysed the 5' RACE reads with MiXCR anew, one entry per CDR3 protein. The sample includes fewer than 1 million distinct CDR3 sequences, roughly 44% seen only once; the top ten take roughly 19%. The specimen was blood. The receptors come from a man aged 60-69 years in good health.

The CDR3: CASSNGLYEQYF. As DNA, the CDR3 is TGTGCCAGCAGTAACGGCCTCTACGAGCAGTACTTC. This chain links TRBV6-5 with TRBJ2-7, with unresolved D. The germline gives CDR1 MNHEY, CDR2 SVGAGI. This CDR3 is built from 12 residues. Deletions cut 5 bases from V and 3 bases from J, with 8 bases between.

The rearrangement uses TRBV7-2 and TRBJ2-3; 7 nucleotides match TRBD2. V gave up 5 bases and J gave up 0 bases; unmatched junction bases: 11. The CDR3 length is 17 residues. Germline CDR1 SGHTA, CDR2 FQGNSA. This chain's CDR3 is CASSPRGGASSTDTQYF. CDR3 coding DNA: TGTGCCAGCAGCCCTCGCGGGGGAGCCTCTAGCACAGATACGCAGTATTTT.

This clonotype was recorded only once. The CDR3 is CASSLGVGRDSPLHF. CDR3 nucleotides: TGTGCCAGCAGCTTAGGGGTAGGCCGGGATTCACCCCTCCACTTT. The chain employs TRBV7-9 and TRBJ1-6; D ambiguous. Germline loops: CDR1 SEHNR, CDR2 FQNEAQ (reference sequence). V lost 1 base and J 8 bases, leaving 12 bases between the germline ends. The CDR3 is 15 residues long.

This clonotype was recorded once. V gene TRBV4-3 combines with J gene TRBJ2-7; D possibly corresponds to TRBD1 (5 bases). The CDR3 contains 16 residues. Trimming removed 1 base from V and 0 bases from J, with 13 bases in between. The germline CDR1 and CDR2 sequences are LGHNA and YSLEER. As DNA, the CDR3 is TGCGCCAGCAGCCAAGTTGTGGGGCACAGCTCCTACGAGCAGTACTTC. It codes for CASSQVVGHSSYEQYF.

The chain has TRBV20-1 and TRBJ2-1, with D perhaps matching TRBD2 (5 bases). Germline values: CDR1 DFQATT, CDR2 SNEGSKA (reference sequence). V was clipped by 0 bases and J by 4 bases, with 13 bases between them. The CDR3 extends over 15 amino acids. The CDR3 here is CSARDAGGRYNEQFF. The DNA for the CDR3 is TGCAGTGCTAGAGATGCAGGAGGAAGATACAATGAGCAGTTCTTC.

The genes are TRBV15 and TRBJ2-5; 9 positions agree with TRBD2. Looked up from germline, CDR1 is LNHNV and CDR2 is YYDKDF (reference sequence). Trimming cost V 5 bases and J 6 bases; bases outside gene matches: 7. CDR3 length: 14 residues. CDR3 amino acids: CATSSAGGLKTQYF. CDR3 bases: TGTGCCACCAGCTCCGCGGGGGGGCTGAAGACCCAGTACTTC.

In its sample, this clonotype was seen a few times. The genes are TRBV5-6 and TRBJ2-3; D not resolved. There are 12 residues in the CDR3. V was pared by 1 base and J by 8 bases, with 8 bases between. Germline V gene lookup returns CDR1 SGHDT and CDR2 YYEEEE. The CDR3 loop is CASSLPVGTQYF. CDR3 DNA: TGTGCCAGCAGCTTGCCAGTCGGTACGCAGTATTTT.

With regard to this clonotype: Given a much more abundant clone one base away, this may be a read error. The V gene is TRBV6-5, the J gene TRBJ2-1; 12 nucleotides agree with TRBD2. The germline V gene encodes CDR1 MNHEY and CDR2 SVGAGI. The CDR3 is 15 residues long. V was clipped by 6 bases and J by 13 bases; unmatched bases: 13. The CDR3 sequence: CASSLTSGGGETQFF. The CDR3 DNA is TGTGCCAGCAGCTTGACTAGCGGGGGTGGGGAGACCCAGTTCTTC.

This clonotype was recorded a few times. This sequence joins TRBV20-1 and TRBJ1-6; maybe TRBD1 (5 bases). The germline V and J ends were trimmed by 6 bases and 9 bases, with 15 bases remaining between them. The germline gives CDR1 DFQATT, CDR2 SNEGSKA (reference sequence). This CDR3 contains 13 residues. Here the CDR3 reads CSADPGKGSPLHF. The CDR3, as DNA: TGCAGTGCCGATCCAGGGAAGGGTTCACCCCTCCACTTT.

The chain recombines TRBV2 with TRBJ2-3; 9 bases are a match to TRBD2. Germline V gene lookup returns CDR1 SNHLY and CDR2 FYNNEI. The trim removed 7 bases at V and 1 base at J, leaving 9 bases unmatched. The CDR3 extends over 16 amino acids. CDR3 DNA: TGTGCCAGCAACCCCACTAGCGGGTGGGGCACAGATACGCAGTATTTT. Protein product: CASNPTSGWGTDTQYF.

The chain employs TRBV14 and TRBJ2-5; no firm D call. The DNA end is a closer match to TRBJ2-7, so the J assignment may be wrong. The CDR3 totals 13 residues. Germline lookup yields CDR1 SGHDN and CDR2 FVKESK. CDR3 protein: CASSQAQTYEQYF. CDR3 in DNA: TGTGCCAGCAGCCAAGCTCAGACCTACGAGCAGTACTTC.

The chain uses TRBV6-1 and TRBJ2-3, with TRBD2 matching over 14 bases. The CDR3 loop spans 17 amino acids. The V and J ends lost 6 bases and 4 bases, in that order; junction bases with no gene match: 9. In germline, CDR1 is MNHNS, CDR2 SASEGT. The CDR3 sequence is CASRPNPGLAGADTQYF. CDR3 DNA sequence: TGTGCCAGCAGACCTAACCCGGGACTAGCGGGGGCAGATACGCAGTATTTT.

The CDR3 sequence: CASRTLAGSEAFF. In DNA, the CDR3 is TGTGCCAGCAGGACCCTAGCGGGGAGTGAAGCTTTCTTT. The chain links TRBV6-5 to TRBJ1-1; D gene ambiguous. Trimming removed 6 bases at V and 7 bases at J, with 15 bases between. This CDR3 has 13 amino acids. CDR1 MNHEY and CDR2 SVGAGI come from the germline V gene.

Concerning this clonotype itself: At one of its ends the junction is not consistent with the germline gene, which may arise from a read error. The chain recombines TRBV5-1 with TRBJ2-3; D not resolved. The V gene's germline CDR1 is SGHRS and CDR2 YFSETQ. There are 14 residues in the CDR3. CDR3 in DNA: TGCACCAGCAGCTTAAGGCAGACCTCAGATACGCAGTATTTT. It codes for CTSSLRQTSDTQYF.

The chain joins TRBV14 to TRBJ2-1, with D possibly matching TRBD1 (5 bases). CDR3 length equals 13 residues. The V and J ends lost 4 bases and 9 bases respectively, with 13 bases between them. Germline CDR1 and CDR2: SGHDN and FVKESK. The CDR3 nucleotides read TGTGCCAGCAGCCCCGGACCCCAGGGTGAGCAGTTCTTC. As protein: CASSPGPQGEQFF.

CDR3 loop: CSARGQGGGQETQYF. Written as DNA, the CDR3 is TGCAGTGCTAGAGGACAGGGTGGGGGCCAAGAGACCCAGTACTTC. This chain joins TRBV20-1 and TRBJ2-5; TRBD1 aligns across 7 bases. The CDR3 spans 15 residues. The V gene's germline CDR1 is DFQATT and CDR2 SNEGSKA (reference sequence). V shed 1 base and J 1 base; nucleotides not matched to a gene: 6.

The chain has TRBV29-1 and TRBJ2-5; D remains ambiguous. The CDR3 is 12 residues long. V shed 1 base and J shed 5 bases, with 8 bases lying between them. CDR1 is SQVTM and CDR2 is ANQGSEA in the germline V gene. The CDR3 spells CSVEGLSETQYF. The CDR3 nucleotides are TGCAGCGTTGAAGGCCTATCGGAGACCCAGTACTTC.

The chain couples TRBV25-1 to TRBJ2-7, with unresolved D. The CDR3 is made up of 14 amino acids. CDR1 is MGHDK and CDR2 is SYGVNS in the germline V gene. The V gene lost 2 bases and the J gene lost 2 bases, with 10 bases spanning the gap. Here the CDR3 reads CASSEVASPYEQYF. CDR3 sequence (DNA): TGTGCCAGCAGTGAAGTAGCCAGCCCCTACGAGCAGTACTTC.

CDR3 sequence (DNA): TGTGCCAGCAGCCCCCGGACTAGCGGGGCAGATACGCAGTATTTT. It codes for CASSPRTSGADTQYF. The chain combines TRBV7-2 with TRBJ2-3; 12 nucleotides match TRBD2. Germline-derived CDR1 and CDR2 are SGHTA and FQGNSA. The CDR3 sequence is 15 residues long. V lost 5 bases to trimming and J lost 4 bases; unmatched junction nucleotides: 4.

Of note for this clonotype: Relative to the germline gene, one junction end is altered; a read error may explain this. The rearrangement links TRBV5-1 to TRBJ1-2, with D tentatively TRBD1 (6 bases). Germline CDR1 and CDR2: SGHRS and YFSETQ. This CDR3 region has 15 residues. The CDR3 nucleotides read TGCGCCAGCAGACCGACCGACGGGGGGCTAGATGGCCACACCTTC. Translating gives CASRPTDGGLDGHTF.

This clonotype was observed a handful of times. V is TRBV15 and J is TRBJ2-7; D is possibly TRBD1 (5 bases). Germline V gene lookup returns CDR1 LNHNV and CDR2 YYDKDF (reference sequence). V gave up 1 base and J gave up 7 bases, with 11 bases separating them. The CDR3 has 13 residues. CDR3 in DNA: TGTGCCACCAGCAGAGGCCAGGGTGTTGAGCAGTACTTC. This sequence encodes CATSRGQGVEQYF.

The chain uses TRBV20-1 and TRBJ1-1; D may be TRBD1 (5 bases). Germline assignment: CDR1 DFQATT and CDR2 SNEGSKA (reference sequence). The length of the CDR3 is 14 residues. V was clipped by 5 bases and J by 1 base, with 14 bases between them. The DNA of the CDR3 is TGCAGTGCTTACCGCGGGGGAGCGAACACTGAAGCTTTCTTT. Translated: CSAYRGGANTEAFF.

J is TRBJ2-7 and V is TRBV4-1, with TRBD2 matching 8 bases. V lost 1 base, J lost 3 bases, and 5 bases stayed unmatched. The CDR3 is 15 residues long. The V gene's germline CDR1 is MGHRA and CDR2 YSYEKL. The CDR3 coding sequence is TGCGCCAGCAGCCAAGCCCTAGCGGGCGACTACGAGCAGTACTTC. Translation: CASSQALAGDYEQYF.

In this sample, this clonotype turned up a few times. The chain couples TRBV25-1 to TRBJ2-7; D could derive from TRBD1 or TRBD2 (5 bases each). CDR1 is MGHDK, CDR2 SYGVNS, per germline. This CDR3 is 15 amino acids long. V lost 2 bases and J 3 bases, leaving 14 bases between the germline ends. CDR3: CASSETGTSLYEQYF. In DNA, the CDR3 is TGTGCCAGCAGTGAAACCGGGACCTCTCTCTACGAGCAGTACTTC.